This is a list of T cell receptor beta chains from one sample in a study of blood T cells in healthy people across ages. TCRdb re-derived calls from the 5' RACE reads in MiXCR, one entry per CDR3 protein. This sample has about 1.4 million distinct CDR3 sequences, with approximately 60% found just once. Sequenced sample: blood. These receptors all stem from a man between 18 and 29 years old in good health. CDR3s include the opening cysteine and the closing phenylalanine or tryptophan. Fields, in order: V gene, clone size, J gene, D gene, CDR3 protein, CDR3 DNA. The D gene is left open where the match is weak. Only some rows state a clone size, as once, few, many or a class for expanded clones.

TRBV27	once	TRBJ2-4	NA	CASSPDFQNIQYF	TGTGCCAGCAGTCCCGACTTCCAAAACATTCAGTACTTC
TRBV29-1	NA	TRBJ1-2	NA	CSVLGQMKADGYTF	TGCAGCGTCCTAGGACAGATGAAGGCTGATGGCTACACCTTC
TRBV7-9	once	TRBJ1-5	TRBD1	CASSQGDLRQPQHF	TGTGCCAGCAGCCAGGGGGACCTCCGTCAGCCCCAGCATTTT
TRBV20-1	NA	TRBJ2-6	NA	CSARDFGAGANVLTF	TGCAGTGCTAGAGATTTTGGGGCTGGGGCCAACGTCCTGACTTTC
TRBV5-1	NA	TRBJ1-1	TRBD1	CASSGDRAMNTEAFF	TGCGCCAGCAGCGGAGACAGGGCGATGAACACTGAAGCTTTCTTT
TRBV15	NA	TRBJ2-5	NA	CATSREDSGLQETQYF	TGTGCCACCAGCAGAGAGGATAGCGGACTTCAAGAGACCCAGTACTTC
TRBV10-3	NA	TRBJ2-3	NA	CAIMGAPPDTQYF	TGTGCCATCATGGGGGCCCCCCCAGATACGCAGTATTTT
TRBV12-3/TRBV12-4	NA	TRBJ1-5	NA	CASTYSNQPQHF	TGTGCCAGCACCTATAGCAATCAGCCCCAGCATTTT
TRBV4-2	few	TRBJ2-5	TRBD2	CASRNLAAQETQYF	TGTGCCAGCAGGAACCTAGCGGCGCAAGAGACCCAGTACTTC
TRBV24-1	NA	TRBJ2-3	TRBD1	CAVGGQGSADTQYF	TGTGCCGTGGGGGGACAGGGGAGCGCAGATACGCAGTATTTT
TRBV4-3	few	TRBJ2-5	NA	CASSQDLSSQETQYF	TGCGCCAGCAGCCAAGATCTTTCTAGCCAAGAGACCCAGTACTTC
TRBV20-1	NA	TRBJ1-1	NA	CSARVGRGTEAFF	TGCAGTGCTAGAGTTGGGCGTGGCACTGAAGCTTTCTTT
TRBV12-3/TRBV12-4	NA	TRBJ2-1	NA	CASSLPGVLSTGRFF	TGTGCCAGCAGTTTGCCCGGGGTTCTATCGACCGGACGGTTCTTC
TRBV20-1	NA	TRBJ2-1	TRBD2	CSARGRGDWMWIQFF	TGCAGTGCTAGAGGACGGGGGGATTGGATGTGGATCCAGTTCTTC
TRBV15	NA	TRBJ2-7	TRBD2	CATSRGLGGSSYEQYF	TGTGCCACCAGCAGAGGCTTAGGCGGGAGCTCCTACGAGCAGTACTTC
TRBV20-1	NA	TRBJ2-3	NA	CSASKLGGDTQYF	TGCAGTGCGAGCAAGTTAGGAGGGGATACGCAGTATTTT
TRBV4-2	NA	TRBJ2-5	TRBD1	CASSQEVGTGGEETQYF	TGTGCCAGCAGCCAAGAAGTGGGGACAGGGGGCGAGGAGACCCAGTACTTC
TRBV4-1	NA	TRBJ2-5	TRBD1	CASSQVTGVYEQYF	TGCGCCAGCAGCCAAGTAACAGGGGTCTATGAGCAGTACTTC
TRBV7-2	NA	TRBJ1-2	NA	CASNLGGGVSNYGYTF	TGTGCCAGCAATCTTGGCGGGGGTGTGTCGAACTATGGCTACACCTTC
TRBV7-9	NA	TRBJ1-1	TRBD1	CASSVIQGGTEAFF	TGTGCCAGCAGCGTAATCCAGGGGGGCACTGAAGCTTTCTTT
TRBV4-3	few	TRBJ1-5	NA	CASSQDHNQPQHF	TGCGCCAGCAGCCAAGACCACAATCAGCCCCAGCATTTT
TRBV18	NA	TRBJ1-4	NA	CASAKIGEDEKLFF	TGTGCCAGCGCTAAAATCGGAGAGGATGAAAAACTGTTTTTT
TRBV6-1	NA	TRBJ2-2	NA	CASGPYNTGELFF	TGTGCCAGTGGCCCGTATAACACCGGGGAGCTGTTTTTT
TRBV13	NA	TRBJ1-6	TRBD1	CASSLHVIPGQVHF	TGTGCCAGCAGCTTACACGTAATACCGGGACAGGTCCACTTT
TRBV20-1	few	TRBJ2-2	TRBD1	CSARDLGTGDTGELFF	TGCAGTGCTAGAGATCTCGGGACAGGGGACACCGGGGAGCTGTTTTTT
TRBV2	NA	TRBJ2-1	NA	CASSDGAGPKNEQFF	TGTGCCAGCAGTGACGGGGCGGGCCCGAAAAATGAGCAGTTCTTC
TRBV6-1	NA	TRBJ2-7	TRBD1	CASRDTGGAGYEQYF	TGTGCCAGCAGGGATACAGGGGGCGCGGGCTACGAGCAGTACTTC
TRBV4-1	once	TRBJ2-2	NA	CASSHQRRSNTGELFF	TGCGCCAGCAGCCATCAGCGTCGTTCGAACACCGGGGAGCTGTTTTTT
TRBV14	NA	TRBJ1-2	NA	CASRDSNYGYTF	TGTGCCAGCAGAGACTCTAACTATGGCTACACCTTC
TRBV9	NA	TRBJ2-3	TRBD1	CASSVQAGTASDTQYF	TGTGCCAGCAGCGTCCAAGCCGGGACAGCATCAGATACGCAGTATTTT
TRBV11-2	NA	TRBJ2-7	NA	CASSLEARGGSQYF	TGTGCCAGCAGCTTAGAGGCTCGGGGCGGGTCCCAGTACTTC
TRBV29-1	few	TRBJ2-7	NA	CSVVYRLSSYEQYF	TGCAGCGTTGTGTACCGGCTTAGCTCCTACGAGCAGTACTTC
TRBV6-2/TRBV6-3	few	TRBJ2-3	TRBD1	CATAGTGVDFGTDTQYF	TGTGCCACCGCCGGGACAGGGGTCGACTTTGGCACAGATACGCAGTATTTT
TRBV7-9	NA	TRBJ2-1	NA	CASSPTGTHYEQFF	TGTGCCAGCAGCCCGACAGGGACTCACTACGAGCAGTTCTTC
TRBV4-1	NA	TRBJ1-1	NA	CASSRSGTPNSEAFF	TGCGCCAGCAGCCGATCAGGGACCCCAAACAGTGAAGCTTTCTTT
TRBV10-3	NA	TRBJ2-7	TRBD1	CAIWSDRGDEQYF	TGTGCCATCTGGTCGGACAGGGGCGACGAGCAGTACTTC
TRBV5-6	few	TRBJ2-1	TRBD2	CATLLLAGGPNEQFF	TGTGCCACCTTACTTCTAGCGGGAGGGCCGAATGAGCAGTTCTTC
TRBV29-1	NA	TRBJ2-3	NA	CSGTEWGRGTDTQYF	TGCAGCGGAACCGAGTGGGGTCGGGGCACAGATACGCAGTATTTT
TRBV5-1	few	TRBJ2-3	NA	CASTSTNTDTQYF	TGCGCCAGCACCTCCACTAACACAGATACGCAGTATTTT
TRBV20-1	NA	TRBJ1-6	NA	CSAPLVGRENSPLHF	TGCAGTGCTCCGCTAGTGGGCAGGGAAAATTCACCCCTCCACTTT
TRBV12-5	once	TRBJ2-1	NA	CASGLVLMPGPSYNEQFF	TGTGCTAGTGGTTTGGTACTCATGCCGGGTCCCTCCTACAATGAGCAGTTCTTC
TRBV4-2	NA	TRBJ2-5	NA	CASSQDIASIGTQYF	TGTGCCAGCAGCCAAGACATAGCGTCGATAGGGACCCAGTACTTC
TRBV3-1	few	TRBJ2-7	NA	CASSQGVAAPRGDEQYF	TGTGCCAGCAGCCAAGGGGTAGCGGCTCCCAGAGGGGACGAGCAGTACTTC
TRBV15	NA	TRBJ2-7	NA	CATSRAHRRTDKYEQYF	TGTGCCACCAGCAGAGCCCATCGTAGGACTGACAAATACGAGCAGTACTTC
TRBV7-6	NA	TRBJ1-1	TRBD1	CASSLQGAHTEAFF	TGTGCCAGCAGCCTTCAGGGGGCTCACACTGAAGCTTTCTTT
TRBV20-1	few	TRBJ2-3	TRBD2	CSARGAGVGTDTQYF	TGCAGTGCTAGAGGGGCGGGAGTCGGCACAGATACGCAGTATTTT
TRBV10-3	NA	TRBJ2-1	TRBD2	CATHATSGRAVEQFF	TGTGCCACCCACGCGACTAGCGGGAGGGCGGTTGAGCAGTTCTTC
TRBV18	NA	TRBJ1-4	TRBD1	CASSPQPDRGNEKLFF	TGTGCCAGCTCACCGCAACCTGACAGGGGGAATGAAAAACTGTTTTTT